This T cell receptor beta chain stems from a study of cytomegalovirus exposure and HLA in healthy donors. Study-wide points: The majority of TCR sequences were rare, yet some public TCRs appeared in many donors. Cytomegalovirus association was assigned to approximately 160 TCR beta chains.

The trim removed 2 bases at V and 5 bases at J, leaving 9 bases unmatched. CDR1 and CDR2 (germline): SGHRS, YFSETQ. This CDR3 has 17 residues. This clone was observed a handful of times. Antigen unknown. This PCR relied on a set of 60 Vbeta primers and 13 Jbeta primers. Profiling relied on immunoSEQ multiplex PCR, and the TCRdb table lists in-frame clones only, not all of them. The repertoire holds 250,000 to 350,000 clones, with 86% as singletons. The sample was PBMCs. The sequence was obtained from a man aged 40-55 years in good health and CMV-seropositive. This sequence joins TRBV5-1 and TRBJ2-5; TRBD2 matches at 13 bases. In nucleotides, the CDR3 is TGCGCCAGCAGCTTCGGGACTAGCGGGATGAGTGGGGAGACCCAGTACTTC. Translated: CASSFGTSGMSGETQYF.